This T cell receptor (beta chain) was retrieved from a study of T cell responses to AZD1222 COVID-19 vaccine. Study-level findings and limits: Repertoires were obtained only post-peak T cell response. Spike-specific TCRs gained breadth and depth after people received two AZD1222 doses. White British ancestry dominated among donors, who included more females, and clonal diversity was possibly underestimated.

This CDR3 has 13 amino acids. The V end was cut by 8 bases, the J end by 4 bases, with 14 bases between. Germline V CDR1 and CDR2: MNHEY, SMNVEV (reference sequence). Notes on this clone: What it recognizes is unknown.

Some clones are missing from TCRdb's copy, which holds only in-frame ones; the method was immunoSEQ multiplex PCR. The sample carries over 75,000 clones, 75% to 90% recorded once. This specimen was peripheral blood, taken on day 0 of AZD1222 vaccination. The receptor was isolated from an adult in good health. This chain links TRBV27 with TRBJ1-1; maybe TRBD1 (5 bases). The CDR3 DNA is TGTGCCAGCCGAAGGACGGGGGGCACTGAAGCTTTCTTT. This translates into CASRRTGGTEAFF.